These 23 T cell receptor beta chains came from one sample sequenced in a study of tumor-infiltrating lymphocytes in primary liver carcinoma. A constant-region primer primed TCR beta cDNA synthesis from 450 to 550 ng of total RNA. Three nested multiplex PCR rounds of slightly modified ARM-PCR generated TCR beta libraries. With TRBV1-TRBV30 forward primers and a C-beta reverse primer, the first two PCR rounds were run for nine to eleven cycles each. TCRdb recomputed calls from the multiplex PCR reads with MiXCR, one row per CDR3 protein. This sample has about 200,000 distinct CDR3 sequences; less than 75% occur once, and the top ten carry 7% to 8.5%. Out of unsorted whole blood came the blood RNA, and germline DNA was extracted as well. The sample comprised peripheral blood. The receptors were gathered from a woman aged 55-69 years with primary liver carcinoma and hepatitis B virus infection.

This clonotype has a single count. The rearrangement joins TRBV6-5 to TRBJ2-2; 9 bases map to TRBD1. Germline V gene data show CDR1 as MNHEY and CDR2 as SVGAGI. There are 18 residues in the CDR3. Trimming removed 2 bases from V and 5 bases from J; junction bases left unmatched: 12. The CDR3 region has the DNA TGTGCCAGCAGTTACGGGTTCGGCCCGGGACAGGGTACCGGGGAGCTGTTTTTT. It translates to CASSYGFGPGQGTGELFF.

The CDR3 loop reads CASEFLTSGSEGDEQFF. The DNA of the CDR3 is TGTGCCAGCGAGTTCCTGACTAGCGGGAGCGAAGGAGATGAGCAGTTCTTC. The V and J genes are TRBV6-1 and TRBJ2-1, with 12 bases aligning to TRBD2. CDR3 length: 17 amino acids. With 8 bases clipped from V and 8 bases from J, the junction kept 16 bases outside the gene matches. Germline CDR1 is MNHNS and CDR2 is SASEGT.

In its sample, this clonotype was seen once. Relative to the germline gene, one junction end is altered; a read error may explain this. In DNA, the CDR3 is TGTGTCAGCAGAATCCCCATAGTTGGGCAAGAGAGCCAGTACTTC. Translation: CVSRIPIVGQESQYF. The V and J genes are TRBV6-2 or TRBV6-3 and TRBJ2-5; unclear D gene. CDR1 is MNHEY, CDR2 SVGEGT, per germline. This CDR3 contains 15 residues.

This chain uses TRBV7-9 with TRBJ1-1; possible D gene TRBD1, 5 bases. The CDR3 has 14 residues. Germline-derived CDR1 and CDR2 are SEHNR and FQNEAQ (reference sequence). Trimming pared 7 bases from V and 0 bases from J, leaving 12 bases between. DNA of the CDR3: TGTGCCAGCACCCTCGGGGGGGTGAACACTGAAGCTTTCTTT. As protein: CASTLGGVNTEAFF.

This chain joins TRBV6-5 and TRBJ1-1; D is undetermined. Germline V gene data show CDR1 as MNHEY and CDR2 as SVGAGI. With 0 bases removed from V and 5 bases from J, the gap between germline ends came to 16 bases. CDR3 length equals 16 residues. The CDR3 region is CASSYSGSRAGTEAFF. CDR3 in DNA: TGTGCCAGCAGTTACTCCGGTTCCCGGGCAGGAACTGAAGCTTTCTTT.

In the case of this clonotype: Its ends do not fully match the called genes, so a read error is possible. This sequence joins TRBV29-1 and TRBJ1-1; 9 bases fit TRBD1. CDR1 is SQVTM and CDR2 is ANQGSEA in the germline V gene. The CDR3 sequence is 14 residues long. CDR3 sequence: CSVEGGQGEHMASF. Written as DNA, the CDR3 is TGCAGCGTGGAAGGGGGACAGGGCGAGCACATGGCTTCCTTT.

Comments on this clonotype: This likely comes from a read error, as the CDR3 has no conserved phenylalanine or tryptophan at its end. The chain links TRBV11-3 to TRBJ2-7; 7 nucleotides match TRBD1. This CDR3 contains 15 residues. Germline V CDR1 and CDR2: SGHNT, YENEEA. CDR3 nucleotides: TGTGCCAGTAGCTTAGATTACAGGGGTTTGAAAGAGCAGTACCTC. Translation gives CASSLDYRGLKEQYL.

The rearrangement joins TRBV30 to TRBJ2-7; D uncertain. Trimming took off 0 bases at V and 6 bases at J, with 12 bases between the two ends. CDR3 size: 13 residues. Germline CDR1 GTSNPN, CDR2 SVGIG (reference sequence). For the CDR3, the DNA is TGTGCCTGGAGTGTATGGCCCACGGGCGAGCAGTACTTC. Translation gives CAWSVWPTGEQYF.

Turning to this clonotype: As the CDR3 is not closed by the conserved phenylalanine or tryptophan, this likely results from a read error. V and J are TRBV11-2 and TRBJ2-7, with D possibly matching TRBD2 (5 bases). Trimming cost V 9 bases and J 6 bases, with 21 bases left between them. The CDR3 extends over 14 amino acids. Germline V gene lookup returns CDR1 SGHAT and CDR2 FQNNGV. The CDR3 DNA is TGTGCCAGTAGCCCCGGACCGGGATGGGGCGAGCAGTACTAC. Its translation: CASSPGPGWGEQYY.

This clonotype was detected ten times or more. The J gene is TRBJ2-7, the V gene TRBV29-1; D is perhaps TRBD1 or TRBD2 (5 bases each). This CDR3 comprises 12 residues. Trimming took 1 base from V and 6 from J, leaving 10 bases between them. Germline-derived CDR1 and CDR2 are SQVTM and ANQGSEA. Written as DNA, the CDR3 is TGCAGCGTTGAAGCCGGGGACCCCGAGCAGTACTTC. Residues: CSVEAGDPEQYF.

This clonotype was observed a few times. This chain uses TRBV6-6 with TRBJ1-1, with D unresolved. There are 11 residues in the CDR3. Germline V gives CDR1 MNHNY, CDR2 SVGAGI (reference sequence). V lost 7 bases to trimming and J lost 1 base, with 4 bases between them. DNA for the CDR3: TGTGCCAGCAATCGGAACACTGAAGCTTTCTTT. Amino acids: CASNRNTEAFF.

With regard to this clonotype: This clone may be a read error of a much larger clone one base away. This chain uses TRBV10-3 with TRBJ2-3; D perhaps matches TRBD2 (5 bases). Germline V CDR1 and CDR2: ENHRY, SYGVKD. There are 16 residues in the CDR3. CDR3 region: CAISQDSRASTDTLYF. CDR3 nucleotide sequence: TGTGCCATCAGTCAGGACTCACGGGCTAGCACAGATACGCTGTATTTT.

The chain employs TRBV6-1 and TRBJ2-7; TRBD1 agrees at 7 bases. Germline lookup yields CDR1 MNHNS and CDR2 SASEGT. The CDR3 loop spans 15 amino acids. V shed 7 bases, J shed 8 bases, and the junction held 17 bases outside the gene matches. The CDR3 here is CASTSSGTEGYKQYF. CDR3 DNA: TGTGCCAGCACCTCTTCCGGGACAGAGGGTTACAAGCAGTACTTC.

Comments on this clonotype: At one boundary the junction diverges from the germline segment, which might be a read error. This CDR3 reads CASSLDGSTYNEQFF. In DNA form, the CDR3 reads TGTGCCAGCAGCTTAGACGGGAGCACCTACAATGAGCAGTTCTTC. J is TRBJ2-1 and V is TRBV5-1; TRBD2 might be the D (6 bases). The CDR3 has 15 amino acids. Germline loops: CDR1 SGHRS, CDR2 YFSETQ.

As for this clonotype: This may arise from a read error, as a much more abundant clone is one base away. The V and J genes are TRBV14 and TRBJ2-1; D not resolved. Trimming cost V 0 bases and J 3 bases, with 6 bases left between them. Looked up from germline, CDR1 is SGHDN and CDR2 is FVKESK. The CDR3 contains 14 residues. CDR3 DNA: TGTGCCAGCAGCCAAGAATCTAGCTACAATGAGCAGTTCTTC. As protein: CASSQESSYNEQFF.

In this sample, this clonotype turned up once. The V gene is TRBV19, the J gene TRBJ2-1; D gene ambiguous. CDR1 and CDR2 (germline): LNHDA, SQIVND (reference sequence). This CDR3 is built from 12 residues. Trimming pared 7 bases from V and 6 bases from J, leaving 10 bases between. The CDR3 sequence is CASITRANEQFF. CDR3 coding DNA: TGTGCCAGTATCACCCGCGCCAATGAGCAGTTCTTC.

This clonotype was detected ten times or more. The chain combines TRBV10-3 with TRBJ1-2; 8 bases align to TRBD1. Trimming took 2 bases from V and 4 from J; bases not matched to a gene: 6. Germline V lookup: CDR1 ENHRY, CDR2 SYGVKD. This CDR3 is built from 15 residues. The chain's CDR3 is CAISENRGGGYGYTF. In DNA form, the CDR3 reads TGTGCCATCAGTGAGAACAGGGGGGGAGGCTATGGCTACACCTTC.

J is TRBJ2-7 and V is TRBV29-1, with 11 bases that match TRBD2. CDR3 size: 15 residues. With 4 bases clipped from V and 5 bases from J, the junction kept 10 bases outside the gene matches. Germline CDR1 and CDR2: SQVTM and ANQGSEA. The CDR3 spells CSVVALGLAAHEQYF. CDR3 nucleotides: TGCAGCGTTGTTGCCTTGGGACTAGCGGCACACGAGCAGTACTTC.

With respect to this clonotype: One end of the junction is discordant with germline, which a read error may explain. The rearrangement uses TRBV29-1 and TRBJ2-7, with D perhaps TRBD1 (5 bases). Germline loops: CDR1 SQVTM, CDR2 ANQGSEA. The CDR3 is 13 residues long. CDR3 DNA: TGCAGCGTTGTAACAGGAGTACCCTACGAGCTGTACTTC. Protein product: CSVVTGVPYELYF.

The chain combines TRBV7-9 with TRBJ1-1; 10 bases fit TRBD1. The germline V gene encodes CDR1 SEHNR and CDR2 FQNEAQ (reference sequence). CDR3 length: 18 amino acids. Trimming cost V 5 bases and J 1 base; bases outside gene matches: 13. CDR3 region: CASSPGTGVEAGNTEAFF. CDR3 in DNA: TGTGCCAGCAGCCCCGGGACAGGGGTTGAAGCGGGGAACACTGAAGCTTTCTTT.

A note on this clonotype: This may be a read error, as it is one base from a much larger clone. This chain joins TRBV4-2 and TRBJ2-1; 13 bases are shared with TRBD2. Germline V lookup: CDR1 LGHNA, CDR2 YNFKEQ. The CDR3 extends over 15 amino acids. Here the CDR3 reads CASSQEGTSGTSLLF. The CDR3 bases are TGTGCCAGCAGCCAAGAAGGGACTAGCGGGACTTCTCTACTCTTC.

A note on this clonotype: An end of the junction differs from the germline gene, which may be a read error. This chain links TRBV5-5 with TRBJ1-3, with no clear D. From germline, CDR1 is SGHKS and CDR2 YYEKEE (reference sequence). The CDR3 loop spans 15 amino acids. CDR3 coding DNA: TGTGCCAGCAGCTTGTCGGACGCCTCTGGAGACACCATATATTTT. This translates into CASSLSDASGDTIYF.

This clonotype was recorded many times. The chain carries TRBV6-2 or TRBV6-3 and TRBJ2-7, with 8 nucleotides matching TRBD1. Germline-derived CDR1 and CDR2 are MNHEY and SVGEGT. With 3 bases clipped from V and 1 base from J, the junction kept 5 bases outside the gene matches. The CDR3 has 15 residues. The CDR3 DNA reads TGTGCCAGCAGTTATTATGGACAGGGTTCCTACGAGCAGTACTTC. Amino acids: CASSYYGQGSYEQYF.